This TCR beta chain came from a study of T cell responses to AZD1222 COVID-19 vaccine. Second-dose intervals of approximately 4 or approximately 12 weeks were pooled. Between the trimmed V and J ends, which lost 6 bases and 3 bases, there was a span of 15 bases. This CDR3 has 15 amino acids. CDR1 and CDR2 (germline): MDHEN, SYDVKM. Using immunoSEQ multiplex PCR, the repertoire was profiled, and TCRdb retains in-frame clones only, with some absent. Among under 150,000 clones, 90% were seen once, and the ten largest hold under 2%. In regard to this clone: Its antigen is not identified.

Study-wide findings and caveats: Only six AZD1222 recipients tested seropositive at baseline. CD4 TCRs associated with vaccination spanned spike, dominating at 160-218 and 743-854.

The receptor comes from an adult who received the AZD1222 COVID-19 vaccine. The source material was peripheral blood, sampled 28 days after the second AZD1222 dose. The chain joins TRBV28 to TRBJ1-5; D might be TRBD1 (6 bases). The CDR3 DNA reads TGTGCCAGCAGCCCCCCGGGACACATCAATCAGCCCCAGCATTTT. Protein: CASSPPGHINQPQHF.